These 22 T cell receptor beta chains share one sample of origin, sequenced in a study of T-cell reconstitution after alpha-beta-depleted transplantation in children. Unique molecular identifiers tagged the TCRbeta library. TCRdb re-derived calls from the PCR reads in MiXCR, one entry per CDR3 protein. The sample has 670,000 or so distinct CDR3 sequences; roughly 13% are singletons. The sample here was PBMCs, taken before TCRalphabeta/CD19-depleted stem cell transplant. These receptors were collected from a girl aged 2 to 10 with congenital amegakaryocytic thrombocytopenia, due to receive a stem cell transplant.

This clonotype has a count of ten or more. The chain links TRBV20-1 to TRBJ2-4; 11 bases line up with TRBD2. Germline assignment: CDR1 DFQATT and CDR2 SNEGSKA (reference sequence). The CDR3 spans 16 residues. The ends lost 0 bases at V and 8 bases at J; junction bases unmatched: 9. CDR3 in DNA: TGCAGTGCTAGAGATCGGGTACTAGCGGGAGAGGACATTCAGTACTTC. Translating gives CSARDRVLAGEDIQYF.

This clonotype was seen at least ten times. The gene calls are TRBV20-1 and TRBJ2-7, with 14 bases fitting TRBD2. V gave up 3 bases and J gave up 7 bases; unmatched junction bases: 8. CDR3 length: 15 residues. Germline CDR1 is DFQATT and CDR2 is SNEGSKA (reference sequence). For the CDR3, the DNA is TGCAGTGCTAGCAATGGACTAGCGGGAGGTTGGGAGCAGTACTTC. Translated, it gives CSASNGLAGGWEQYF.

This clonotype was picked up a small number of times. The rearrangement uses TRBV5-1 and TRBJ2-7; D might be TRBD1 (6 bases). The CDR3 is 12 residues long. Trimming shortened V by 2 bases and J by 5 bases, and 8 bases separated the two germline ends. Germline V CDR1 and CDR2: SGHRS, YFSETQ. The CDR3 loop is CASSFGGHEQYF. CDR3 DNA sequence: TGCGCCAGCAGCTTTGGGGGCCACGAGCAGTACTTC.

This clonotype occurred many times. The V and J genes are TRBV10-3 and TRBJ1-3; TRBD1 agrees at 8 bases. Germline CDR1 ENHRY, CDR2 SYGVKD. V dropped 4 bases and J dropped 0; count of bases not matched to a gene: 8. The CDR3 has 17 amino acids. CDR3 DNA: TGTGCCATCAGTGCGGCGGGACAGGCCTACTCTGGAAACACCATATATTTT. Translated: CAISAAGQAYSGNTIYF.

This clonotype has only a few counts. V is TRBV20-1 and J is TRBJ2-5, with D maybe TRBD2 (5 bases). Germline lookup yields CDR1 DFQATT and CDR2 SNEGSKA (reference sequence). The CDR3 extends over 12 amino acids. Trimming cost V 6 bases and J 5 bases, with 13 bases left between them. The chain's CDR3 is CSATGSRETQYF. The CDR3 DNA is TGCAGTGCAACGGGAAGCCGGGAGACCCAGTACTTC.

About this clonotype: With a much larger clone just one base away, this may be a read error. Here the CDR3 reads CASSALPGPYEQYF. The CDR3 region has the DNA TGCGCCAGCAGTGCCTTACCTGGCCCCTACGAGCAGTACTTC. The V call is TRBV5-1, the J call TRBJ2-7; D not resolved. The germline V and J ends were trimmed by 5 bases and 2 bases, with 14 bases remaining between them. The CDR3 length is 14 residues. Germline CDR1 reads SGHRS; CDR2 reads YFSETQ.

The table lists this clonotype with many counts. V and J are TRBV20-1 and TRBJ2-1; 7 bases are shared with TRBD2. V dropped 3 bases and J dropped 10; count of bases not matched to a gene: 15. Germline CDR1 reads DFQATT; CDR2 reads SNEGSKA (reference sequence). The CDR3 loop spans 15 amino acids. CDR3 amino acids: CSASSLYPSGGEQFF. The CDR3 coding sequence is TGCAGTGCTAGTTCTCTGTATCCTAGCGGAGGAGAGCAGTTCTTC.

Ten or more counts support this clonotype. The chain employs TRBV9 and TRBJ2-7, with D maybe TRBD2 (6 bases). V was clipped by 3 bases and J by 2 bases, with 18 bases between them. This CDR3 contains 16 residues. CDR1 and CDR2 from the germline V gene are SGDLS and YYNGEE. This chain's CDR3 is CASSDHAGTEAYEQYF. Written as DNA, the CDR3 is TGTGCCAGCAGCGATCACGCCGGGACTGAAGCCTACGAGCAGTACTTC. Supplemented by reference TRBV9 and TRBJ2-7, the full variable domain reads DSGVTQTPKHLITATGQRVTLRCSPRSGDLSVYWYQQSLDQGLQFLIQYYNGEERAKGNILERFSAQQFPDLHSELNLSSLELGDSALYFCASSDHAGTEAYEQYFGPGTRLTVT.

The table lists this clonotype with many counts. The J gene is TRBJ2-7, the V gene TRBV12-3 or TRBV12-4; tentatively, D is TRBD2 (6 bases). The CDR3 loop spans 11 amino acids. V gave up 7 bases and J gave up 5 bases, with 9 bases separating them. For the CDR3, the DNA is TGTGCCAGCACCCCGGGGGACGAGCAGTACTTC. It is translated as CASTPGDEQYF.

This clonotype occurred many times. The chain recombines TRBV5-1 with TRBJ1-1; D remains unclear. The germline V and J ends were trimmed by 3 bases and 2 bases, with 17 bases remaining between them. Germline V gene lookup returns CDR1 SGHRS and CDR2 YFSETQ. The CDR3 length is 16 residues. The CDR3 nucleotides read TGCGCCAGCAGCTCCCGAGATCCCGGATCTAACACTGAAGCTTTCTTT. Protein product: CASSSRDPGSNTEAFF. Drawing the rest from reference TRBV5-1 and TRBJ1-1, the complete variable domain is KAGVTQTPRYLIKTRGQQVTLSCSPISGHRSVSWYQQTPGQGLQFLFEYFSETQRNKGNFPGRFSGRQFSNSRSEMNVSTLELGDSALYLCASSSRDPGSNTEAFFGQGTRLTVV.

The chain uses TRBV7-7 and TRBJ2-3; D is unresolved. Germline CDR1 SSHAT, CDR2 FNYEAQ (reference sequence). This CDR3 region has 15 residues. Trimming stripped 5 bases from V and 2 bases from J, with 14 bases between. CDR3 protein: CASSPGLSPTDTQYF. CDR3 in DNA: TGTGCCAGCAGCCCGGGCCTGAGCCCCACAGATACGCAGTATTTT.

This clonotype was seen a handful of times. This chain links TRBV5-1 with TRBJ2-5; 9 positions agree with TRBD2. CDR1 SGHRS and CDR2 YFSETQ come from the germline V gene. This CDR3 has 14 residues. The ends lost 8 bases at V and 7 bases at J; junction bases unmatched: 12. CDR3 nucleotide sequence: TGCGCCAGTCTTGTTTCTAGCGGGATTGGGACCCAGTACTTC. Its translation: CASLVSSGIGTQYF.

This clonotype came up many times. V and J are TRBV12-3 or TRBV12-4 and TRBJ2-7, with D perhaps matching TRBD2 (6 bases). The V gene lost 5 bases and the J gene lost 12 bases, with 20 bases spanning the gap. The CDR3 spans 13 residues. The CDR3 region is CASSLDPDGGLYF. The CDR3 coding sequence is TGTGCCAGCAGTCTTGACCCGGACGGGGGATTGTACTTC.

This clonotype was recorded a few times. CDR3 nucleotide sequence: TGCGCCAGCAGCTCGGGCCTCTACGAGCAGTACTTC. This gives the protein CASSSGLYEQYF. V and J are TRBV5-1 and TRBJ2-7; no firm D call. Trimming took 3 bases from V and 3 from J, leaving 7 bases between them. The CDR3 runs 12 residues. Per germline, CDR1 SGHRS and CDR2 YFSETQ.

This clonotype has a handful of counts. The V gene is TRBV5-8, the J gene TRBJ2-3, with TRBD2 matching over 7 bases. Germline V gene lookup returns CDR1 SGHTS and CDR2 YDEGEE. The CDR3 runs 15 residues. Trimming cost V 2 bases and J 2 bases; bases outside gene matches: 5. The CDR3 region is CASSLDRDYTDTQYF. In DNA form, the CDR3 reads TGTGCCAGCAGCTTAGATCGGGACTACACAGATACGCAGTATTTT.

This rearrangement joins TRBV28 to TRBJ1-5; D unclear. Germline lookup yields CDR1 MDHEN and CDR2 SYDVKM. Trimming pared 1 base from V and 10 bases from J, leaving 8 bases between. The CDR3 consists of 12 residues. CDR3 sequence: CASSLSWQPQHF. The CDR3 nucleotides read TGTGCCAGCAGTTTATCGTGGCAACCCCAGCATTTT. Complete variable domain (other parts from reference TRBV28 and TRBJ1-5): DVKVTQSSRYLVKRTGEKVFLECVQDMDHENMFWYRQDPGLGLRLIYFSYDVKMKEKGDIPEGYSVSREKKERFSLILESASTNQTSMYLCASSLSWQPQHFGDGTRLSIL.

This clonotype occurred many times. The chain links TRBV27 to TRBJ1-6, with D uncertain. CDR1 MNHEY and CDR2 SMNVEV come from the germline V gene (reference sequence). V was pared by 1 base and J by 8 bases, with 12 bases between. There are 15 residues in the CDR3. DNA for the CDR3: TGTGCCAGCAGTTTATTAACGGCGCTCGATTCACCCCTCCACTTT. It is translated as CASSLLTALDSPLHF.

This clonotype was seen ten or more times. The chain has TRBV20-1 and TRBJ1-5, with a weak D call TRBD1 (5 bases). Trimming took 5 bases from V and 6 from J, leaving 17 bases between them. Germline-derived CDR1 and CDR2 are DFQATT and SNEGSKA (reference sequence). This CDR3 is 14 amino acids long. In DNA, the CDR3 is TGCAGTGCTCCCAGCCAGGGCCCAAGTCAGCCCCAGCATTTT. It is translated as CSAPSQGPSQPQHF.

This clonotype was picked up a small number of times. The CDR3 region has the DNA TGCGCCAGCAGCTTGGACAGCTCTGGGGACACTGAAGCTTTCTTT. The encoded protein is CASSLDSSGDTEAFF. The chain couples TRBV5-1 to TRBJ1-1, with unresolved D. Deletions cut 0 bases from V and 3 bases from J, with 12 bases between. The CDR3 length is 15 residues. Germline V gene sequence: CDR1 SGHRS, CDR2 YFSETQ.

The table lists this clonotype with a few counts. The gene calls are TRBV3-1 and TRBJ1-1; possibly TRBD1 for D (6 bases). This CDR3 region has 15 residues. V gave up 4 bases and J gave up 2 bases, with 14 bases separating them. Looked up from germline, CDR1 is LGHDT and CDR2 is YNNKEL (reference sequence). The CDR3: CASSRGQLSNTEAFF. The CDR3 nucleotides are TGTGCCAGCAGCCGAGGACAGCTATCTAACACTGAAGCTTTCTTT.

This clonotype appeared many times. This chain connects TRBV2 to TRBJ1-1; a possible D gene is TRBD1 (6 bases). From germline, CDR1 is SNHLY and CDR2 FYNNEI. CDR3 length: 13 residues. V was trimmed by 7 bases and J by 4 bases, leaving 13 bases between them. The CDR3 here is CASITGWGTEAFF. The CDR3 DNA reads TGTGCCAGCATTACAGGGTGGGGCACTGAAGCTTTCTTT.

The chain combines TRBV5-1 with TRBJ2-1; the match to TRBD2 covers 10 bases. The CDR3 contains 15 residues. Germline V gene sequence: CDR1 SGHRS, CDR2 YFSETQ. The V segment lost 3 bases and the J segment 7 bases; nucleotides outside the gene matches: 7. The CDR3 DNA follows: TGCGCCAGCAGCTCTCAGCGGGAGGGCCGGAATGAGCAGTTCTTC. It yields the protein CASSSQREGRNEQFF.